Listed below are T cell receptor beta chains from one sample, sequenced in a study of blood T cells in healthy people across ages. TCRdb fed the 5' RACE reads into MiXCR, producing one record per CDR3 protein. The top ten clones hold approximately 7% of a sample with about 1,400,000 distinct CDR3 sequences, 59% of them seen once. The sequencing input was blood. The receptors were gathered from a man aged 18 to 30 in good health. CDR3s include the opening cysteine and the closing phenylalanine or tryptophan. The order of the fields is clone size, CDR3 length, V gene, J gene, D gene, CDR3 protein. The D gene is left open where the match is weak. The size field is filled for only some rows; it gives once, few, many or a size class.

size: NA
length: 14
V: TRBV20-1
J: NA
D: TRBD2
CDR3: CSAEEASGTYEQYF

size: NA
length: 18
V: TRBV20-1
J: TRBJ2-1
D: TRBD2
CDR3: CSARDLSGRVPSYNEQFF

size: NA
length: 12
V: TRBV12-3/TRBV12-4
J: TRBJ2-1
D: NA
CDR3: CASTSTGAQQFF

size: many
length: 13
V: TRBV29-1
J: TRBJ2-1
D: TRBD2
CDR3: CSAGTSGIVEQFF

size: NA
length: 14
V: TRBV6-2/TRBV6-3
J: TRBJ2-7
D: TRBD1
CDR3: CASSPVGTGAEQYF

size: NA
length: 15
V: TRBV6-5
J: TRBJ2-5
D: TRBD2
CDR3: CASRSSGVTQETQYF

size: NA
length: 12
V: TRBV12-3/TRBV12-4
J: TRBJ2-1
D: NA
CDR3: CASSPLANPEFF

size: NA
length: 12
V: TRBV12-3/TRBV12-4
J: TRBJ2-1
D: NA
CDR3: CASSTRNNEQFF

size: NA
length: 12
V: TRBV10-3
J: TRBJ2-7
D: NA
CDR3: CAISANSYEQYF

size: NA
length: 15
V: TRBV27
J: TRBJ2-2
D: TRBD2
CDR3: CASAIAGVNTGELFF

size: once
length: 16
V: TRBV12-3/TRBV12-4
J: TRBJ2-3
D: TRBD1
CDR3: CASSALGGADTDTQYF

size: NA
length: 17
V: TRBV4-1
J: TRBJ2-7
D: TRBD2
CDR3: CASSQPTSGRANDEQYF

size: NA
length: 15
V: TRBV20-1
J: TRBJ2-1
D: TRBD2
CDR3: CSARTSGATYNEQFF

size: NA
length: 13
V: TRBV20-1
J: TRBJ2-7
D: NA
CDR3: CSARGTVTYEQYF

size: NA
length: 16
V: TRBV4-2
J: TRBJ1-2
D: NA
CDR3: CASSHSTVRLFYGYTF

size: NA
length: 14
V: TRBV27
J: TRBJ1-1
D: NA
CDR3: CASRILGKNTEAFF

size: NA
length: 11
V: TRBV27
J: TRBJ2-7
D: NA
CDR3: CASRPKTEQYF

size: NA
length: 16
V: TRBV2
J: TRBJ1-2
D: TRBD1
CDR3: CASSPLDRGLLFGYTF

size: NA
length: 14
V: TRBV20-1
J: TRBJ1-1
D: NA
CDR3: CSARDRGYNTEAFF

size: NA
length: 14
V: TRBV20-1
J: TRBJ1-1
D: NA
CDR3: CSASNLGGPPEAFF

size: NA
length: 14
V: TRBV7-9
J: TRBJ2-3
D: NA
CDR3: CASSLEPPGGTQYF

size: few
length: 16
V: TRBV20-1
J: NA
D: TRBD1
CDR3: CSAKDGDSHPWNEQYF

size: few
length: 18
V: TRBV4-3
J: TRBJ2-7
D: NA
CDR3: CASSQDGPPGSRSYEQYF

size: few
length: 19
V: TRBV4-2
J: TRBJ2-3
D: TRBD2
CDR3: CASSQGMAGGHPLGDTQYF

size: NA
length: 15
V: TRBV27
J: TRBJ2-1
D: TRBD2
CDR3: CASSPTSGRFNEQFF

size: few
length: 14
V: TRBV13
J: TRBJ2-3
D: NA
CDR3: CASSLRSSSDTQYF

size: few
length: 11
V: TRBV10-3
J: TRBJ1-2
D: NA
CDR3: CAIMVNYGYTF

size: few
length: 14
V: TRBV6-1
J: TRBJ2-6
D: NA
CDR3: CASSSRAGANVLTF

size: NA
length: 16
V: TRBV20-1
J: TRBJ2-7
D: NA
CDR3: CSALPLTGLILYEQYF

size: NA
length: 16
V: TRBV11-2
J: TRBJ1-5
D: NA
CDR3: CASSLAGGNSNQPQHF

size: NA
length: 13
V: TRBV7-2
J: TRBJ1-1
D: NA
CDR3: CASSRPGTTEAFF

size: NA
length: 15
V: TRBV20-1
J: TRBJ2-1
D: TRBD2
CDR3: CSASKLAGGYNEQFF

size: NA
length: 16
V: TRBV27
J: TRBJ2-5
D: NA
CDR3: CASSPYGQIRAETQYF

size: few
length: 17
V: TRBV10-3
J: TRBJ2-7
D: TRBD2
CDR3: CAISESFGTSGAYEQYF

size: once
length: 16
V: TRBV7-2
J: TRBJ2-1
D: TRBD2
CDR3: CASSLAGGPLYNEQFF

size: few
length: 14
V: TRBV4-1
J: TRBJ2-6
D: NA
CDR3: CASSQWTGANVLTF

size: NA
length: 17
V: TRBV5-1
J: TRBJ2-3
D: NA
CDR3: CASSRRRGGTSTDTQYF

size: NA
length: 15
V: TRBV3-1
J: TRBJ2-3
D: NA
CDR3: CASSQELWGTDTQYF

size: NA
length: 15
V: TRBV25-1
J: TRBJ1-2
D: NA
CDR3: CASSEGTGTSYGYTF

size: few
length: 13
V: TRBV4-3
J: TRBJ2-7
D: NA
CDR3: CASSQFNSYEQYF

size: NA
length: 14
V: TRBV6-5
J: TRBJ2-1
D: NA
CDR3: CASFRGASYNEQFF

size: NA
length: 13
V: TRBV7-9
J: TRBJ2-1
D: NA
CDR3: CASSLDGGHEQFF

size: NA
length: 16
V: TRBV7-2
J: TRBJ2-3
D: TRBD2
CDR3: CASSPGLAGRTDTQDF

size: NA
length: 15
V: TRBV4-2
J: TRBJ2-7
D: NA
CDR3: CASSQRQAPEYEQYF

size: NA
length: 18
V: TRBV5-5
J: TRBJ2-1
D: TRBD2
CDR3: CASSFVGGTSGDSNEQFF

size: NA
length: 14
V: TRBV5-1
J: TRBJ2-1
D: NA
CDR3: CASSSELDYNEQFF

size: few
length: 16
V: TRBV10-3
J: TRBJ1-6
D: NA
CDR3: CAISGKGTPDNSPLHF

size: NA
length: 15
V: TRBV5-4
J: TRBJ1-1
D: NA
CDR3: CASSFGPHESTEAFF

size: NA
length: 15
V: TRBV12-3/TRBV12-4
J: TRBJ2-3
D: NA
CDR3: CASSLAARSTDTQYF

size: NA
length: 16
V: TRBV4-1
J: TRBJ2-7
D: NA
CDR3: CASSQDDYGQTYEQYF

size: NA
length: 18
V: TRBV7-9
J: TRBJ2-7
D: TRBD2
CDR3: CASSSTRTLAGGICEQYF

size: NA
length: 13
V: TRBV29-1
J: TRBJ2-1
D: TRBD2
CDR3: CSVSVVAGDEQFF

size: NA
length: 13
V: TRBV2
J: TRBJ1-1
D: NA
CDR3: CASTTSGYTEAFF

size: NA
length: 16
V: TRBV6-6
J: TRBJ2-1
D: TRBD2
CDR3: CASSYGTSGRINEQFF

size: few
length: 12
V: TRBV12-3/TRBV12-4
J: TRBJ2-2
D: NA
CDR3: CASRWNTGELFF

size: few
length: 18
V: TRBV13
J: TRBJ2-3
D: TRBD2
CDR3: CASSGLAGGPRDTDTQYF

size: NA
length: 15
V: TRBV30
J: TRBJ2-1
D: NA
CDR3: CAWSADAARNNEQFF